This is a list of T cell receptor beta chains from one sample in a study of cytomegalovirus exposure and HLA in healthy donors. Clones were sequenced by immunoSEQ multiplex PCR, and TCRdb holds only the in-frame ones, with some missing. The sample records fewer than 130,000 clones, 79% being singletons. What was sequenced was PBMCs. These receptors all come from a man aged 25-45 years in good health and CMV-seropositive. Both conserved end residues are part of each CDR3. The D gene is left open where the match is weak. Only some rows state a clone size, as once, few, many or a class for expanded clones.

.,TRBJ1-1,.,TRBV11-2,CASSSPSGGGTEAFF,TGTGCCAGCAGCTCACCGTCCGGGGGTGGGACTGAAGCTTTCTTT
.,TRBJ2-5,once,TRBV19,CASSILGQAGETQYF,TGTGCCAGTAGTATTCTCGGACAGGCGGGGGAGACCCAGTACTTC
.,TRBJ2-7,.,TRBV12-5,CASGPLRGGAYEQYF,TGTGCTAGTGGTCCCTTGAGGGGGGGAGCCTACGAGCAGTACTTC
.,TRBJ1-1,.,TRBV15,CATRGLGGYEAFF,TGTGCCACCAGGGGGCTAGGAGGGTATGAAGCTTTCTTT
TRBD1,TRBJ1-2,.,TRBV5-4,CASRPNPGQVAGGYTF,TGTGCCAGCAGACCCAACCCGGGACAGGTAGCAGGTGGCTACACCTTC
TRBD1,TRBJ1-5,.,TRBV30,CAWSAGTGGGNQPQHF,TGTGCCTGGAGTGCCGGGACAGGGGGTGGTAATCAGCCCCAGCATTTT
TRBD1,TRBJ2-7,.,TRBV7-4,CASITKDRDYEQYF,TGTGCCAGCATCACAAAGGACAGGGACTACGAGCAGTACTTC
TRBD2,TRBJ2-3,.,TRBV5-6,CASSFSGGGADTQYF,TGTGCCAGCAGCTTCAGCGGGGGAGGAGCAGATACGCAGTATTTT
.,TRBJ2-1,few,TRBV10-1,CASSPGHSYNEQFF,TGCGCCAGCAGCCCGGGACATTCCTACAATGAGCAGTTCTTC
.,TRBJ2-2,.,TRBV9,CASSVETGNTGELFF,TGTGCCAGCAGCGTAGAAACGGGGAACACCGGGGAGCTGTTTTTT
.,TRBJ1-5,.,TRBV7-2,CASSLIQGEPQHF,TGTGCCAGCAGCTTAATCCAAGGGGAACCCCAGCATTTT
TRBD2,TRBJ2-3,.,TRBV27,CASSLSGRVGSTDTQYF,TGTGCCAGCAGTTTATCAGGGAGGGTAGGGAGCACAGATACGCAGTATTTT
TRBD1,TRBJ2-7,.,TRBV19,CASSIRTGGRSNPSYEQYF,TGTGCCAGTAGTATCCGGACAGGGGGCAGGTCTAATCCTTCCTACGAGCAGTACTTC
.,TRBJ1-2,.,TRBV20-1,CSGAGDNGYTF,TGCAGTGGGGCAGGGGACAATGGCTACACCTTC
TRBD1,TRBJ1-4,.,TRBV19,CASIRDRTEKLFF,TGTGCCAGTATCCGGGACAGAACTGAAAAACTGTTTTTT
.,TRBJ1-2,.,TRBV6-4,CARRLDRHYTF,TGTGCCAGACGACTCGACAGGCACTACACCTTC
TRBD1,TRBJ1-1,.,TRBV6-5,CASSYYRGNTEAFF,TGTGCCAGCAGTTACTACAGGGGGAACACTGAAGCTTTCTTT
.,TRBJ2-1,.,TRBV20-1,CSASRAQGQFF,TGCAGTGCTAGTAGGGCCCAGGGACAGTTCTTC
.,TRBJ1-3,.,TRBV18,CASSPTSHGGSGNTIYF,TGTGCCAGCTCACCTACAAGCCACGGGGGCTCTGGAAACACCATATATTTT
.,TRBJ2-3,.,TRBV19,CASSNSWSGTDTQYF,TGTGCCAGTAGTAATTCTTGGAGCGGGACAGATACGCAGTATTTT
.,TRBJ2-7,.,TRBV19,CASSTTTDTFEQYF,TGTGCCAGTAGTACCACAACGGACACGTTCGAGCAGTACTTC
TRBD1,TRBJ2-3,.,TRBV19,CASSKGQGGSDTQYF,TGTGCCAGTAGTAAAGGACAGGGCGGGTCAGATACGCAGTATTTT
TRBD1,TRBJ2-7,.,TRBV5-1,CASSLEGTGSRGAYEQYF,TGCGCCAGCAGCTTGGAAGGGACAGGGTCCCGAGGGGCCTACGAGCAGTACTTC
.,TRBJ2-1,few,TRBV10-2,CASSESTYNEQFF,TGCGCCAGCAGTGAAAGCACGTACAATGAGCAGTTCTTC
TRBD1,TRBJ1-2,.,TRBV11-2,CASSLGQVDGYTF,TGTGCCAGCAGCCTAGGACAGGTCGATGGCTACACCTTC
.,TRBJ2-1,.,TRBV5-1,CASSWRVLSYNEQFF,TGCGCCAGCAGCTGGCGGGTACTCTCCTACAATGAGCAGTTCTTC
.,TRBJ1-3,.,TRBV30,CAWSVSRITGNTIYF,TGTGCCTGGAGTGTATCCAGAATTACTGGAAACACCATATATTTT
TRBD1,TRBJ2-3,.,TRBV7-9,CASSPRQGAIDTQYF,TGTGCCAGCAGCCCTAGACAGGGGGCTATTGATACGCAGTATTTT
TRBD1,TRBJ2-1,.,TRBV2,CASRMDRGFSYNEQFF,TGTGCCAGCAGAATGGACAGGGGGTTCTCCTACAATGAGCAGTTCTTC
.,TRBJ1-2,.,TRBV6-4,CASSPTESANYGYTF,TGTGCCAGCAGTCCTACAGAGTCCGCTAACTATGGCTACACCTTC
.,TRBJ1-6,.,TRBV27,CASSRGPGRERNSPLHF,TGTGCCAGCAGTAGAGGCCCAGGACGGGAGCGTAATTCACCCCTCCACTTT
TRBD1,TRBJ1-6,few,TRBV7-9,CASSYAGTENSPLHF,TGTGCCAGCAGCTACGCCGGGACAGAAAATTCACCCCTCCACTTT
TRBD2,TRBJ2-3,.,TRBV4-3,CASSQDPGLAMQYF,TGCGCCAGCAGCCAAGATCCAGGACTAGCGATGCAGTATTTT
TRBD2,TRBJ2-3,.,TRBV5-1,CASRLQRGASFYTDTQYF,TGCGCCAGCAGGCTACAGCGGGGGGCCAGTTTTTACACAGATACGCAGTATTTT
.,TRBJ2-5,.,TRBV27,CASSSHPGEETQYF,TGTGCCAGCAGTTCCCACCCTGGGGAGGAGACCCAGTACTTC
.,TRBJ2-1,.,TRBV2,CASKVVREQFF,TGTGCCAGCAAAGTTGTGCGTGAGCAGTTCTTC
.,TRBJ1-1,few,TRBV4-2,CASSQVAIVQDIRRTFF,TGTGCCAGCAGCCAAGTGGCTATCGTCCAGGACATAAGGAGAACTTTCTTT
.,TRBJ2-5,.,TRBV9,CASSVVEGRGTQYF,TGTGCCAGCAGCGTAGTTGAGGGTCGGGGGACCCAGTACTTC
TRBD1,TRBJ2-2,.,TRBV11-3,CASSNGQGIIAGELFF,TGTGCCAGCAGCAACGGACAGGGAATTATCGCCGGGGAGCTGTTTTTT
.,TRBJ1-6,.,TRBV6-6,CASSLVGASSPLHF,TGTGCCAGCAGCCTGGTTGGGGCCAGTTCACCCCTCCACTTT
TRBD1,TRBJ2-5,.,TRBV5-1,CASSPGTGGLETQYF,TGCGCCAGCAGCCCCGGGACAGGGGGATTAGAGACCCAGTACTTC
.,TRBJ2-1,.,TRBV9,CASSVEGTGYNEQFF,TGTGCCAGCAGCGTAGAAGGGACTGGTTACAATGAGCAGTTCTTC
.,TRBJ1-2,.,TRBV6-1,CASSEAIGGYGYTF,TGTGCCAGCAGTGAAGCGATCGGGGGCTATGGCTACACCTTC